A single sample gave rise to the 31 T cell receptor beta chains below, sequenced in a study of T cell responses to AZD1222 COVID-19 vaccine. Data came from immunoSEQ multiplex PCR; TCRdb stores just in-frame clones and leaves some out. Here the sample spans about 86,000 clones, more than 75% being singletons. Specimen: peripheral blood, collected on day 0 of AZD1222 vaccination. The receptors here all came from an adult in good health.

The rearrangement links TRBV7-9 to TRBJ1-1; D perhaps matches TRBD1 (6 bases). Germline loops: CDR1 SEHNR, CDR2 FQNEAQ (reference sequence). This CDR3 spans 13 amino acids. V lost 4 bases, J lost 5 bases, and 11 bases lay in between. CDR3 region: CASSYPGQTEAFF. CDR3 coding DNA: TGTGCCAGCAGCTACCCCGGACAGACTGAAGCTTTCTTT.

V gene TRBV11-3 combines with J gene TRBJ2-3, with D possibly matching TRBD2 (6 bases). The germline V gene has CDR1 SGHNT and CDR2 YENEEA. Trimming pared 5 bases from V and 7 bases from J, leaving 13 bases between. The CDR3 has 13 amino acids. CDR3 DNA sequence: TGTGCCAGCAGCGAAGGGGACTTACATACGCAGTATTTT. Residues: CASSEGDLHTQYF. The variable domain in full, completed from reference TRBV11-3 and TRBJ2-3, reads EAGVVQSPRYKIIEKKQPVAFWCNPISGHNTLYWYLQNLGQGPELLIRYENEEAVDDSQLPKDRFSAERLKGVDSTLKIQPAELGDSAVYLCASSEGDLHTQYFGPGTRLTVL.

The rearrangement joins TRBV7-3 to TRBJ2-6, with TRBD1 matching over 8 bases. The CDR3 is 16 residues long. With 4 bases clipped from V and 3 bases from J, the junction kept 5 bases outside the gene matches. Germline lookup yields CDR1 SGHTA and CDR2 FQGTGA. The CDR3 nucleotides are TGTGCCAGCAGCTCGGGACAGGCTTTTGGGGCCAACGTCCTGACTTTC. This encodes CASSSGQAFGANVLTF.

The chain links TRBV4-1 to TRBJ2-1, with 7 nucleotides matching TRBD2. CDR1 and CDR2 from the germline V gene are MGHRA and YSYEKL. CDR3 size: 11 residues. J lost 14 bases, V lost 2 bases, and 3 bases had no gene match. The CDR3 sequence: CASSQTSEKFF. CDR3 sequence (DNA): TGCGCCAGCAGCCAAACTAGCGAGAAGTTCTTC.

The chain joins TRBV12-3 or TRBV12-4 to TRBJ1-1; TRBD1 matches at 8 bases. The V gene end was trimmed by 7 bases and the J gene end by 2 bases; junction bases not matched to a gene: 3. The CDR3 runs to 13 residues. The CDR3 loop is CASKGTGNTEAFF. The CDR3 DNA reads TGTGCCAGCAAGGGGACAGGCAACACTGAAGCTTTCTTT.

The sample holds one count of this clone. This chain connects TRBV2 to TRBJ1-6; D is possibly TRBD1 (6 bases). The CDR3 is 14 amino acids. Trimming shortened V by 5 bases and J by 5 bases, and 10 bases separated the two germline ends. Germline values: CDR1 SNHLY, CDR2 FYNNEI. The CDR3 bases are TGTGCCAGCAGTCGGGACACGAATAATTCACCCCTCCACTTT. Protein: CASSRDTNNSPLHF.

The chain carries TRBV7-9 and TRBJ1-2, with TRBD1 matching 7 bases. Germline CDR1 and CDR2: SEHNR and FQNEAQ (reference sequence). The CDR3 totals 13 residues. With 5 bases clipped from V and 4 bases from J, the junction kept 4 bases outside the gene matches. CDR3: CASSPGQPYGYTF. Here the CDR3 DNA reads TGTGCCAGCAGCCCGGGACAGCCCTATGGCTACACCTTC.

The V call is TRBV5-4, the J call TRBJ2-7; perhaps TRBD1 as D (5 bases). The CDR3 length is 13 residues. The V gene's germline CDR1 is SGHNT and CDR2 YYREEE (reference sequence). The V and J ends lost 1 base and 7 bases respectively, with 12 bases between them. CDR3 nucleotide sequence: TGTGCCAGCAGCTTGTATCAGGGAAAAGAGCAGTACTTC. This gives the protein CASSLYQGKEQYF.

This clone was counted a single time. The chain carries TRBV7-3 and TRBJ2-3; 7 bases are shared with TRBD1. With 3 bases clipped from V and 2 bases from J, the junction kept 5 bases outside the gene matches. Per germline, CDR1 SGHTA and CDR2 FQGTGA. The length of the CDR3 is 15 residues. Here the CDR3 DNA reads TGTGCCAGCAGCTTGACAGGGACCTCCACAGATACGCAGTATTTT. It codes for CASSLTGTSTDTQYF.

V and J are TRBV6-6 and TRBJ2-7; 13 nucleotides line up with TRBD2. Losses at the gene ends were 6 bases for V and 7 bases for J; bases not matched to a gene: 6. Looked up from germline, CDR1 is MNHNY and CDR2 is SVGAGI (reference sequence). The CDR3 spans 14 residues. The CDR3 protein is CASRGTSGMWEQYF. CDR3 sequence (DNA): TGTGCCAGCAGGGGGACTAGCGGGATGTGGGAGCAGTACTTC.

The rearrangement joins TRBV19 to TRBJ1-4; the D gene is possibly TRBD1 (6 bases). This CDR3 has 13 residues. The V gene's germline CDR1 is LNHDA and CDR2 SQIVND (reference sequence). V shed 7 bases and J shed 7 bases, with 13 bases lying between them. CDR3 protein: CASTGVLREKLFF. The DNA of the CDR3 is TGTGCCAGTACAGGGGTCTTGCGTGAAAAACTGTTTTTT.

The chain is built from TRBV2 and TRBJ2-1; TRBD2 matches at 8 bases. CDR3 length: 15 residues. The germline CDR1 and CDR2 sequences are SNHLY and FYNNEI. Trimming took 5 bases from V and 2 from J; bases not matched to a gene: 5. CDR3 in DNA: TGTGCCAGCAGTAATGCGGGGGGAACCTACAATGAGCAGTTCTTC. It codes for CASSNAGGTYNEQFF.

The gene calls are TRBV6-5 and TRBJ1-1; the D gene is possibly TRBD1 (6 bases). Germline V gene data show CDR1 as MNHEY and CDR2 as SVGAGI. The V gene lost 10 bases and the J gene lost 0 bases, with 15 bases spanning the gap. The CDR3 length is 14 residues. DNA for the CDR3: TGTGCCACCCCTGGGGGGGCGGTGAACACTGAAGCTTTCTTT. Its protein product is CATPGGAVNTEAFF.

The V call is TRBV4-1, the J call TRBJ1-4; D call uncertain. The CDR3 contains 15 residues. CDR1 and CDR2 from the germline V gene are MGHRA and YSYEKL. V gave up 4 bases and J gave up 0 bases, with 9 bases separating them. The CDR3 DNA sequence: TGCGCCAGCAGCCTTTCAGTCTCAACTAATGAAAAACTGTTTTTT. This sequence encodes CASSLSVSTNEKLFF.

V usage is TRBV9 and J usage is TRBJ2-2; D possibly corresponds to TRBD1 (5 bases). With 3 bases removed from V and 0 bases from J, the gap between germline ends came to 12 bases. Germline CDR1 and CDR2: SGDLS and YYNGEE. There are 16 residues in the CDR3. The CDR3 DNA is TGTGCCAGCAGCGCCTTGGACATCGCGAACACCGGGGAGCTGTTTTTT. It is translated as CASSALDIANTGELFF.

This clone was detected once. The chain combines TRBV10-1 with TRBJ2-1; 8 positions agree with TRBD1. CDR3 size: 15 residues. V lost 3 bases to trimming and J lost 5 bases; unmatched junction nucleotides: 6. Per germline, CDR1 WNHNN and CDR2 SYGVQD (reference sequence). The CDR3 reads CASSDGGTGNNEQFF. The CDR3 DNA reads as TGCGCCAGCAGTGACGGCGGGACAGGTAACAATGAGCAGTTCTTC.

This clone showed up just once. The chain employs TRBV7-8 and TRBJ2-7; D might be TRBD2 (5 bases). There are 13 residues in the CDR3. The germline V gene encodes CDR1 SGHVS and CDR2 FQNEAQ. V gave up 7 bases and J gave up 3 bases, with 13 bases separating them. This CDR3 reads CASTGPRVYEQYF. CDR3 DNA sequence: TGTGCCAGCACCGGACCGAGGGTCTACGAGCAGTACTTC.

J is TRBJ2-6 and V is TRBV2, with D hard to call. V lost 1 base and J 2 bases, leaving 6 bases between the germline ends. CDR1 and CDR2 from the germline V gene are SNHLY and FYNNEI. The CDR3 is made up of 15 amino acids. DNA for the CDR3: TGTGCCAGCAGTGAAGACAGCGCTGGGGCCAACGTCCTGACTTTC. This codes for CASSEDSAGANVLTF.

V usage is TRBV18 and J usage is TRBJ1-1; perhaps TRBD1 as D (5 bases). The CDR3 is 15 amino acids. The V gene lost 6 bases and the J gene lost 0 bases, with 14 bases spanning the gap. Germline V lookup: CDR1 KGHSH, CDR2 LQKENI. CDR3 in DNA: TGTGCCAGCTCCCATGGGTTGGGGCTGAACACTGAAGCTTTCTTT. This encodes CASSHGLGLNTEAFF. The full variable domain, in which reference TRBV18 and TRBJ1-1 provide the parts outside the CDR3, is NAGVMQNPRHLVRRRGQEARLRCSPMKGHSHVYWYRQLPEEGLKFMVYLQKENIIDESGMPKERFSAEFPKEGPSILRIQQVVRGDSAAYFCASSHGLGLNTEAFFGQGTRLTVV.

The rearrangement joins TRBV10-3 to TRBJ1-3, with D possibly matching TRBD1 (5 bases). The ends were cut back, 6 bases at V and 0 bases at J, with 12 bases in the middle. Germline V gives CDR1 ENHRY, CDR2 SYGVKD. The CDR3 extends over 15 amino acids. CDR3 sequence: CAISPRVISGNTIYF. In DNA form, the CDR3 reads TGTGCCATCAGCCCCAGGGTTATCTCTGGAAACACCATATATTTT.

The V gene is TRBV5-5, the J gene TRBJ2-2; no reliable D call. Trimming took off 1 base at V and 0 bases at J, with 7 bases between the two ends. The CDR3 spans 15 residues. Germline V lookup: CDR1 SGHKS, CDR2 YYEKEE (reference sequence). DNA for the CDR3: TGTGCCAGCAGCTTGCTGGGCGCGAACACCGGGGAGCTGTTTTTT. It specifies CASSLLGANTGELFF.

The chain carries TRBV19 and TRBJ2-6; D possibly corresponds to TRBD1 (6 bases). The CDR3 is 15 residues long. CDR1 and CDR2 (germline): LNHDA, SQIVND (reference sequence). V lost 7 bases, J lost 1 base, and 11 bases lay in between. The CDR3 is CASTKQGSGANVLTF. The CDR3 bases are TGTGCCAGTACCAAACAGGGATCTGGGGCCAACGTCCTGACTTTC.

CDR3 protein: CASSEMGGANIQYF. Here the CDR3 DNA reads TGTGCCAGCAGTGAGATGGGGGGCGCAAACATTCAGTACTTC. V and J are TRBV6-4 and TRBJ2-4; D may correspond to TRBD1 or TRBD2 (6 bases each). From germline, CDR1 is MRHNA and CDR2 SNTAGT. The CDR3 length is 14 residues. The V end was cut by 3 bases, the J end by 6 bases, with 12 bases between.

This clone was observed once. The rearrangement links TRBV5-1 to TRBJ1-4; D is ambiguous. Germline V lookup: CDR1 SGHRS, CDR2 YFSETQ. The V and J ends lost 1 base and 8 bases respectively, with 12 bases between them. The CDR3 is 14 amino acids. CDR3 region: CASSLLTLEEKLFF. The DNA for the CDR3 is TGCGCCAGCAGCTTGCTGACACTCGAAGAAAAACTGTTTTTT.

CDR3 DNA sequence: TGTGCCACCAGCAGTGGCCGGGGGGCAGGCTACGAGCAGTACTTC. Its translation: CATSSGRGAGYEQYF. This chain joins TRBV15 and TRBJ2-7, with D perhaps matching TRBD2 (7 bases). The V gene lost 3 bases and the J gene lost 3 bases, with 15 bases spanning the gap. Per the germline V gene, CDR1 is LNHNV and CDR2 is YYDKDF (reference sequence). There are 15 residues in the CDR3.

This rearrangement joins TRBV7-8 to TRBJ2-5; tentative D call: TRBD2 (5 bases). The CDR3 is made up of 13 amino acids. Germline V gene sequence: CDR1 SGHVS, CDR2 FQNEAQ. Trimming removed 6 bases from V and 2 bases from J, with 10 bases in between. CDR3 region: CASRRSGQETQYF. The CDR3 DNA is TGTGCCAGCAGGAGAAGCGGTCAAGAGACCCAGTACTTC.

The chain is built from TRBV4-1 and TRBJ2-2; no clear D. Germline V gene sequence: CDR1 MGHRA, CDR2 YSYEKL. This CDR3 contains 15 residues. V was pared by 1 base and J by 4 bases, with 10 bases between. The CDR3: CASSQVIPGTGELFF. The CDR3 nucleotides read TGCGCCAGCAGCCAAGTAATACCAGGCACCGGGGAGCTGTTTTTT.

The V and J genes are TRBV4-1 and TRBJ2-5; D might be TRBD2 (5 bases). V was trimmed by 3 bases and J by 2 bases, leaving 16 bases between them. In germline, CDR1 is MGHRA, CDR2 YSYEKL. CDR3 length: 16 amino acids. CDR3 coding DNA: TGCGCCAGCAGCCAGGGGAGCTTGAAACCGCAAGAGACCCAGTACTTC. As protein: CASSQGSLKPQETQYF.

The chain employs TRBV7-2 and TRBJ2-3; D possibly corresponds to TRBD2 (6 bases). The germline V and J ends were trimmed by 5 bases and 0 bases, with 12 bases remaining between them. The CDR3 has 15 residues. Germline CDR1 SGHTA, CDR2 FQGNSA. CDR3: CASSPGGRSTDTQYF. The CDR3 DNA follows: TGTGCCAGCAGCCCTGGGGGGAGGAGCACAGATACGCAGTATTTT.

The rearrangement uses TRBV6-5 and TRBJ1-1; the D gene is possibly TRBD1 (6 bases). Germline V gives CDR1 MNHEY, CDR2 SVGAGI. Deletions cut 0 bases from V and 3 bases from J, with 8 bases between. The CDR3 totals 14 residues. CDR3 DNA sequence: TGTGCCAGCAGTTACTCGGACAGCTACACTGAAGCTTTCTTT. Translated, it gives CASSYSDSYTEAFF.

This clone was counted between two and nine times. The chain joins TRBV5-1 to TRBJ2-7; 7 nucleotides agree with TRBD1. Unmatched junction bases numbered 10, after V lost 4 bases and J lost 6 bases. The CDR3 is 14 residues long. Germline V lookup: CDR1 SGHRS, CDR2 YFSETQ. CDR3 loop: CASSPDRPGSEQYF. The CDR3 DNA is TGCGCCAGCAGCCCGGACAGGCCCGGGTCCGAGCAGTACTTC.